Below are 30 T cell receptor beta chains sequenced from a single sample in a study of cytomegalovirus exposure and HLA in healthy donors. Primers for the PCR totalled 60 Vbeta and 13 Jbeta. TCRdb keeps only in-frame clones here, not all; method: immunoSEQ multiplex PCR. The sample holds about 80,000 clones, 80% seen once. Sequenced sample: PBMCs. Every receptor here comes from a man aged 50-60 years in good health and CMV-seropositive.

The chain uses TRBV4-2 and TRBJ2-3, with 9 bases aligning to TRBD2. The V segment lost 3 bases and the J segment 4 bases; nucleotides outside the gene matches: 8. Germline V gene sequence: CDR1 LGHNA, CDR2 YNFKEQ. This CDR3 region has 16 residues. The DNA of the CDR3 is TGTGCCAGCAGCCAGCATAGCGGGAGAGGGGCAGATACGCAGTATTTT. Its protein is CASSQHSGRGADTQYF.

Note on this clone: At one boundary the junction diverges from the germline segment, which might be a read error. Different DNA sequences within this sample yield the same CDR3. The chain joins TRBV10-3 to TRBJ1-5; 7 bases agree with TRBD1. Germline CDR1 reads ENHRY; CDR2 reads SYGVKD. The CDR3 is made up of 14 amino acids. The CDR3 sequence: CAISATGDSQPQHF. The CDR3 DNA reads TGTGCCATCAGTGCCACAGGGGATAGTCAGCCCCAACATTTT.

The chain employs TRBV19 and TRBJ2-7; D might be TRBD1 (5 bases). The CDR3 is made up of 13 amino acids. Germline lookup yields CDR1 LNHDA and CDR2 SQIVND (reference sequence). V was shortened by 3 bases and J by 3 bases, with 9 bases between the two germline ends. The CDR3 is CASSIRQNYEQYF. CDR3 nucleotides: TGTGCCAGTAGTATCAGACAGAACTACGAGCAGTACTTC.

The chain joins TRBV6-5 to TRBJ2-1; 7 positions match TRBD1. The CDR3 has 15 amino acids. Germline V lookup: CDR1 MNHEY, CDR2 SVGAGI. V was pared by 4 bases and J by 7 bases, with 10 bases of the junction left unmatched. CDR3 sequence: CASSSPGQSPNEQFF. CDR3 bases: TGTGCCAGCAGTTCCCCGGGACAGAGCCCAAATGAGCAGTTCTTC.

The chain has TRBV6-5 and TRBJ2-7; D possibly corresponds to TRBD2 (7 bases). Germline lookup yields CDR1 MNHEY and CDR2 SVGAGI. The length of the CDR3 is 14 residues. Trimming removed 5 bases from V and 5 bases from J, with 16 bases in between. The CDR3 nucleotides are TGTGCCAGCAGTGCCGGGGGGCAGGGCCACGAGCAGTACTTC. This codes for CASSAGGQGHEQYF.

The chain recombines TRBV5-4 with TRBJ2-7, with 8 bases aligning to TRBD2. V trimming: 4 bases; J trimming: 5 bases; junction bases outside the gene matches: 11. Germline loops: CDR1 SGHNT, CDR2 YYREEE (reference sequence). The CDR3 loop spans 15 amino acids. The CDR3 region is CASSPMASGSHEQYF. The CDR3 region has the DNA TGTGCCAGCAGCCCCATGGCTAGCGGGTCCCACGAGCAGTACTTC.

This chain uses TRBV6-6 with TRBJ2-7, with D tentatively TRBD2 (6 bases). The length of the CDR3 is 15 residues. Trimming pared 0 bases from V and 4 bases from J, leaving 13 bases between. Germline V CDR1 and CDR2: MNHNY, SVGAGI (reference sequence). The CDR3 is CASSYSDRGRYEQYF. Here the CDR3 DNA reads TGTGCCAGCAGTTACTCGGACCGGGGGAGATACGAGCAGTACTTC.

The chain carries TRBV6-1 and TRBJ2-1; D not resolved. Trimming removed 0 bases from V and 6 bases from J, with 15 bases in between. The length of the CDR3 is 16 residues. Germline values: CDR1 MNHNS, CDR2 SASEGT. The CDR3: CASSEAYSRTFNEQFF. The CDR3 nucleotides are TGTGCCAGCAGTGAAGCCTACTCCCGCACCTTCAATGAGCAGTTCTTC.

This chain's CDR3 is CASSPGGGSRYNEQFF. Written as DNA, the CDR3 is TGTGCCAGCAGCCCAGGGGGTGGCAGCCGGTACAATGAGCAGTTCTTC. The rearrangement links TRBV5-6 to TRBJ2-1, with 7 bases that match TRBD1. Looked up from germline, CDR1 is SGHDT and CDR2 is YYEEEE. V was pared by 4 bases and J by 4 bases, with 11 bases of the junction left unmatched. The CDR3 runs 16 residues.

On this clone: One junction end does not reproduce the germline sequence, and a read error may be involved. This chain links TRBV11-2 with TRBJ2-6; TRBD1 might be the D (5 bases). Germline-derived CDR1 and CDR2 are SGHAT and FQNNGV. This CDR3 has 15 residues. The CDR3 is CASSFGSSGANGLTF. The CDR3 nucleotides read TGTGCCAGCAGCTTCGGCAGCTCTGGGGCCAACGGCCTGACTTTC.

This clone came up once. Here the CDR3 reads CASSLAGTYEQYF. The CDR3, as DNA: TGTGCCAGCAGCTTGGCGGGGACCTACGAGCAGTACTTC. The chain combines TRBV5-8 with TRBJ2-7; D is perhaps TRBD2 (5 bases). The CDR3 extends over 13 amino acids. The V end lost 0 bases, the J end lost 2 bases, and 6 bases lay between the germline ends. Germline V gene data show CDR1 as SGHTS and CDR2 as YDEGEE.

Comment on this clone: Other DNA variants within this sample encode the same CDR3. This chain uses TRBV18 with TRBJ1-1; D call uncertain. This CDR3 spans 13 amino acids. V was clipped by 3 bases and J by 2 bases, with 7 bases between them. CDR1 is KGHSH, CDR2 LQKENI, per germline. In DNA form, the CDR3 reads TGTGCCAGCTCACCGGGGAGAAACACTGAAGCTTTCTTT. Its translation is CASSPGRNTEAFF.

The genes are TRBV5-6 and TRBJ2-7, with TRBD2 matching 11 bases. The CDR3 length is 14 residues. Germline V gives CDR1 SGHDT, CDR2 YYEEEE. The trim removed 2 bases at V and 5 bases at J, leaving 3 bases unmatched. The CDR3 loop reads CASSFLAGGDEQYF. CDR3 DNA: TGTGCCAGCAGCTTTCTAGCGGGAGGAGACGAGCAGTACTTC.

The chain recombines TRBV5-6 with TRBJ2-7, with 11 bases lining up with TRBD2. The CDR3 totals 13 residues. Germline loops: CDR1 SGHDT, CDR2 YYEEEE. After removal of 4 bases from V and 6 bases from J, the junction contained 3 bases not matched to a gene. The CDR3 protein is CASSVGLAVEQYF. CDR3 nucleotides: TGTGCCAGCAGCGTGGGACTAGCGGTCGAGCAGTACTTC.

The J gene is TRBJ1-1, the V gene TRBV29-1, with D possibly being TRBD1 (5 bases). With 7 bases removed from V and 4 bases from J, the gap between germline ends came to 13 bases. Germline assignment: CDR1 SQVTM and CDR2 ANQGSEA. There are 12 residues in the CDR3. In DNA form, the CDR3 reads TGCAGCGCTCAGGGACTGGGCACTGAAGCTTTCTTT. Translation gives CSAQGLGTEAFF.

The rearrangement uses TRBV14 and TRBJ2-1; a weak D match, TRBD2 (5 bases). V was trimmed by 2 bases and J by 3 bases, leaving 11 bases between them. Looked up from germline, CDR1 is SGHDN and CDR2 is FVKESK. This CDR3 contains 15 residues. The CDR3 DNA follows: TGTGCCAGCAGCCAACTGCCGGGAAACTACAATGAGCAGTTCTTC. This sequence encodes CASSQLPGNYNEQFF.

This clone was observed a single time. The gene calls are TRBV4-1 and TRBJ2-7; D ambiguous. V lost 0 bases and J lost 7, with 16 bases in between. Germline CDR1 and CDR2: MGHRA and YSYEKL. The CDR3 consists of 15 residues. The CDR3 sequence is CASSQDLRPRMEQYF. The CDR3 bases are TGCGCCAGCAGCCAAGACCTACGCCCGAGGATGGAGCAGTACTTC.

This sequence joins TRBV19 and TRBJ2-3; the match to TRBD2 covers 14 bases. Germline V gives CDR1 LNHDA, CDR2 SQIVND (reference sequence). The CDR3 is made up of 18 amino acids. V was clipped by 6 bases and J by 4 bases; unmatched bases: 12. The DNA of the CDR3 is TGTGCCAGTAGGAAATCGGGACTAGCGGGAGTTTCATCAGATACGCAGTATTTT. Translated: CASRKSGLAGVSSDTQYF.

In this sample, this clone turned up a few times. The rearrangement joins TRBV6-5 to TRBJ2-1; possibly TRBD1 for D (6 bases). The germline CDR1 and CDR2 sequences are MNHEY and SVGAGI. This CDR3 spans 14 amino acids. Trimming took off 5 bases at V and 6 bases at J, with 14 bases between the two ends. CDR3 in DNA: TGTGCCAGCAGTCGTGGGATACAGGGCAATGAGCAGTTCTTC. Translated, it gives CASSRGIQGNEQFF.

The genes are TRBV19 and TRBJ1-3; the D gene is possibly TRBD1 (5 bases). This CDR3 spans 16 amino acids. Deletions cut 4 bases from V and 0 bases from J, with 13 bases between. Germline CDR1 LNHDA, CDR2 SQIVND (reference sequence). For the CDR3, the DNA is TGTGCCAGTAGTACCTGGGGGGTCATCTCTGGAAACACCATATATTTT. This codes for CASSTWGVISGNTIYF.

This clone appeared a few times. The J gene is TRBJ2-1, the V gene TRBV7-2, with 7 bases that match TRBD1. Per germline, CDR1 SGHTA and CDR2 FQGNSA. V dropped 2 bases and J dropped 2; count of bases not matched to a gene: 0. This CDR3 has 14 residues. CDR3 nucleotides: TGTGCCAGCAGCTTACAGGGGGCCTACAATGAGCAGTTCTTC. Amino acid sequence: CASSLQGAYNEQFF.

This clone has only one observation. The chain joins TRBV4-1 to TRBJ1-5, with 7 bases identical to TRBD1. Germline CDR1 reads MGHRA; CDR2 reads YSYEKL. V lost 4 bases to trimming and J lost 0 bases; unmatched junction nucleotides: 3. This CDR3 comprises 15 residues. The CDR3 reads CASSPEGASNQPQHF. CDR3 sequence (DNA): TGCGCCAGCAGCCCCGAGGGGGCTAGCAATCAGCCCCAGCATTTT.

This chain uses TRBV9 with TRBJ2-2; perhaps TRBD2 as D (6 bases). The CDR3 has 13 residues. V dropped 5 bases and J dropped 11 bases, with 16 bases sitting between them. Germline V gives CDR1 SGDLS, CDR2 YYNGEE. The CDR3 loop is CASSPPGDRELFF. CDR3 sequence (DNA): TGTGCCAGCAGTCCTCCGGGGGACCGAGAGCTGTTTTTT. Full variable domain (outside the CDR3, taken from reference TRBV9 and TRBJ2-2): DSGVTQTPKHLITATGQRVTLRCSPRSGDLSVYWYQQSLDQGLQFLIQYYNGEERAKGNILERFSAQQFPDLHSELNLSSLELGDSALYFCASSPPGDRELFFGEGSRLTVL.

V is TRBV25-1 and J is TRBJ2-1; 9 bases are shared with TRBD2. From germline, CDR1 is MGHDK and CDR2 SYGVNS. V lost 4 bases to trimming and J lost 10 bases; unmatched junction nucleotides: 5. The CDR3 consists of 13 residues. As DNA, the CDR3 is TGTGCCAGCAGTGTAGCGGGAGCTTGGGAGCAGTTCTTC. This translates into CASSVAGAWEQFF. The full variable domain, completed using reference TRBV25-1 and TRBJ2-1, is EADIYQTPRYLVIGTGKKITLECSQTMGHDKMYWYQQDPGMELHLIHYSYGVNSTEKGDLSSESTVSRIRTEHFPLTLESARPSHTSQYLCASSVAGAWEQFFGPGTRLTVL.

V is TRBV5-1 and J is TRBJ1-5; 8 bases fit TRBD1. This CDR3 has 14 amino acids. The V gene end was trimmed by 5 bases and the J gene end by 4 bases; junction bases not matched to a gene: 5. Germline V lookup: CDR1 SGHRS, CDR2 YFSETQ. This chain's CDR3 is CASSAGGGNQPQHF. In DNA, the CDR3 is TGCGCCAGCAGTGCAGGGGGCGGAAATCAGCCCCAGCATTTT.

The chain carries TRBV6-1 and TRBJ2-7, with a tentative D call TRBD1 (6 bases). V lost 6 bases and J 0 bases, leaving 15 bases between the germline ends. Germline V CDR1 and CDR2: MNHNS, SASEGT. The CDR3 extends over 15 amino acids. CDR3 nucleotide sequence: TGTGCCAGCAGGGGAACCGACAGGAGCTCCTACGAGCAGTACTTC. Translation gives CASRGTDRSSYEQYF.

In nucleotides, the CDR3 is TGTGCCAGCAGCTTGGCCGGCGGGACCGGGGAGCTGTTTTTT. Its protein product is CASSLAGGTGELFF. The chain carries TRBV5-4 and TRBJ2-2, with TRBD2 as a possible D gene (5 bases). Germline V CDR1 and CDR2: SGHNT, YYREEE (reference sequence). The germline V and J ends were trimmed by 0 bases and 5 bases, with 8 bases remaining between them. The CDR3 length is 14 residues.

This clone was counted only a few times. This sequence joins TRBV7-9 and TRBJ1-5; TRBD1 might be the D (5 bases). CDR3 size: 16 residues. Germline-derived CDR1 and CDR2 are SEHNR and FQNEAQ (reference sequence). Between the trimmed V and J ends, which lost 2 bases and 2 bases, there was a span of 13 bases. The CDR3 loop is CASSLTQGAGNQPQHF. The DNA for the CDR3 is TGTGCCAGCAGCTTAACCCAGGGTGCAGGCAATCAGCCCCAGCATTTT.

V and J are TRBV6-5 and TRBJ2-1; the match to TRBD2 covers 11 bases. Trimming cost V 5 bases and J 3 bases; bases outside gene matches: 3. The CDR3 loop spans 15 amino acids. From germline, CDR1 is MNHEY and CDR2 SVGAGI. The CDR3 region is CASSTGLAVYNEQFF. CDR3 nucleotide sequence: TGTGCCAGCAGTACGGGACTAGCGGTCTACAATGAGCAGTTCTTC.

V usage is TRBV19 and J usage is TRBJ2-7, with D tentatively TRBD1 (6 bases). The length of the CDR3 is 13 residues. Trimming removed 5 bases at V and 3 bases at J, with 11 bases between. Germline CDR1 is LNHDA and CDR2 is SQIVND (reference sequence). The CDR3 nucleotides are TGTGCCAGTAGTCTCGACAGGAACTACGAGCAGTACTTC. Translation gives CASSLDRNYEQYF.